A single sample is the source of the 24 T cell receptor beta chains below, sequenced in a study of T cell clusters in autoimmune cytopenias. TRB was amplified by touch-down multiplex PCR, primer pools A and B combined. TCRdb processed the multiplex PCR reads again and assigns one entry to each CDR3 protein, with no DNA. The sample totals about 7,000 distinct CDR3 sequences. TRB was amplified from about 250 ng of peripheral blood genomic DNA per sample. These sequences were also reported in another study, on T cell repertoires in aging, cancer and after chemotherapy.

The sample taken for sequencing was peripheral blood. These receptors were obtained from a human donor in good health.

The chain carries TRBV19 and TRBJ2-3; TCRdb designates TRBD1, a call that cannot be tested without DNA. The V gene's germline CDR1 is LNHDA and CDR2 SQIVND (reference sequence). The CDR3 runs to 16 residues. The CDR3 loop is CASSTSGTGGADTQYF.

V usage is TRBV19 and J usage is TRBJ2-2; TCRdb picks TRBD1, but there is no DNA to check that call. The CDR3 contains 15 residues. Germline V gene data show CDR1 as LNHDA and CDR2 as SQIVND (reference sequence). The CDR3 is CASSINGGDTGELFF. The variable domain in full, with the rest retrieved from reference TRBV19 and TRBJ2-2, is DGGITQSPKYLFRKEGQNVTLSCEQNLNHDAMYWYRQDPGQGLRLIYYSQIVNDFQKGDIAEGYSVSREKKESFPLTVTSAQKNPTAFYLCASSINGGDTGELFFGEGSRLTVL.

The V call is TRBV5-6, the J call TRBJ2-1; TCRdb picks TRBD1, but there is no DNA to check that call. Germline CDR1 SGHDT, CDR2 YYEEEE. The CDR3 totals 12 residues. CDR3 residues: CASSPPFGEQFF.

V and J are TRBV6-5 and TRBJ1-1; TCRdb lists TRBD1, though no DNA is available to test this call. Germline lookup yields CDR1 MNHEY and CDR2 SVGAGI. The CDR3 loop spans 14 amino acids. The CDR3 sequence: CASSAKAGGTEAFF.

The chain joins TRBV4-3 to TRBJ2-3; TCRdb's D gene call, TRBD1, goes unchecked for lack of DNA. CDR1 is LGHNA, CDR2 YSLEER, per germline. The CDR3 covers 16 residues. The chain's CDR3 is CASSQVGGGRPDTQYF.

The chain links TRBV5-4 to TRBJ2-7; TCRdb proposes TRBD2, but this gene call is untestable without DNA. The CDR3 extends over 13 amino acids. Germline CDR1 SGHNT, CDR2 YYREEE (reference sequence). CDR3: CASSLGRVYEQYF.

The V gene is TRBV12-3 or TRBV12-4, the J gene TRBJ2-2; the D call of TRBD1 rests on TCRdb alone, since no DNA is present to check it. CDR3 length: 14 amino acids. The CDR3 here is CASSLKQGSGELFF.

Frequency places this clonotype as medium-sized. The chain uses TRBV5-5 and TRBJ1-1. Germline-derived CDR1 and CDR2 are SGHKS and YYEKEE (reference sequence). The CDR3 totals 15 residues. CDR3 residues: CASSLAPTLNTEAFF.

V and J are TRBV19 and TRBJ2-3; the TCRdb call, TRBD2, lacks DNA for checking. The CDR3 has 18 residues. Germline V gene data show CDR1 as LNHDA and CDR2 as SQIVND (reference sequence). CDR3 amino acids: CASRTGLAGGRSTDTQYF.

This chain connects TRBV18 to TRBJ2-1; TCRdb's D call, TRBD2, is unchecked because there is no DNA. The germline V gene has CDR1 KGHSH and CDR2 LQKENI. There are 15 residues in the CDR3. The CDR3 sequence: CASSPMVAGQNEQFF.

By frequency, this clonotype is medium-sized. This chain uses TRBV6-5 with TRBJ1-2; lacking DNA, the TRBD1 call made by TCRdb goes unchecked. The CDR3 is made up of 13 amino acids. In germline, CDR1 is MNHEY, CDR2 SVGAGI. CDR3 region: CASSYYREGGYTF.

The V call is TRBV27, the J call TRBJ2-1; the TRBD1 assignment by TCRdb is unverifiable without DNA. The CDR3 has 15 residues. Germline-derived CDR1 and CDR2 are MNHEY and SMNVEV (reference sequence). The CDR3 loop reads CASSLSPLVNNEQFF.

The chain couples TRBV6-2 or TRBV6-3 to TRBJ1-5; the D gene TCRdb calls, TRBD1, cannot be checked with no DNA. CDR1 MNHEY and CDR2 SVGEGT come from the germline V gene. The CDR3 is 15 amino acids. CDR3: CASSYGRQGNQPQHF.

Measured by frequency, this clonotype is medium-sized (0.01 to 0.1%). V gene TRBV12-3 or TRBV12-4 combines with J gene TRBJ1-6; with no DNA, the TCRdb D assignment of TRBD1 cannot be verified. The CDR3 is made up of 13 amino acids. The CDR3 here is CASTLGGDSPLHF.

This clonotype is labeled medium-sized (0.01 to 0.1%) based on frequency. CDR3 region: CASSLGSFSNQPQHF. The rearrangement joins TRBV5-6 to TRBJ1-5. CDR1 is SGHDT and CDR2 is YYEEEE in the germline V gene. This CDR3 contains 15 residues.

This rearrangement joins TRBV20-1 to TRBJ2-5; TCRdb selects TRBD1, and the lack of DNA leaves this call unchecked. Germline values: CDR1 DFQATT, CDR2 SNEGSKA (reference sequence). This CDR3 has 14 amino acids. CDR3 region: CSAARQGLVETQYF.

This clonotype shows up as medium-sized by frequency. The V call is TRBV27, the J call TRBJ1-6. Germline loops: CDR1 MNHEY, CDR2 SMNVEV (reference sequence). This CDR3 has 15 amino acids. The chain's CDR3 is CASSSTAAANSPLHF.

V usage is TRBV12-3 or TRBV12-4 and J usage is TRBJ1-2; TCRdb returns TRBD1, unconfirmable since there is no DNA. The CDR3 runs to 13 residues. The CDR3 sequence is CASRPGKNYGYTF.

The chain joins TRBV24-1 to TRBJ2-3; TCRdb outputs TRBD1, but without DNA this stays unchecked. Germline assignment: CDR1 KGHDR and CDR2 SFDVKD. The CDR3 extends over 16 amino acids. The CDR3 sequence is CATSAGQGYGTDTQYF.

The chain couples TRBV12-3 or TRBV12-4 to TRBJ2-3; TCRdb picks TRBD1, but there is no DNA to check that call. This CDR3 region has 15 residues. The CDR3 region is CASSIDRGLADTQYF.

The CDR3 is CASSIGTDDRGGYTF. This rearrangement joins TRBV5-4 to TRBJ1-2; the TRBD1 assignment by TCRdb is unverifiable without DNA. The V gene's germline CDR1 is SGHNT and CDR2 YYREEE (reference sequence). The CDR3 loop spans 15 amino acids.

The J gene is TRBJ2-2, the V gene TRBV12-3 or TRBV12-4; absent DNA, TCRdb's TRBD2 call cannot be checked. The CDR3 extends over 16 amino acids. Here the CDR3 reads CASSLGLAGGPGELFF.

Frequency places this clonotype as medium-sized. This CDR3 reads CASSAASWELFF. The V and J genes are TRBV19 and TRBJ2-2; TCRdb's D call of TRBD2 is untestable without DNA. The CDR3 covers 12 residues. Germline assignment: CDR1 LNHDA and CDR2 SQIVND (reference sequence). The entire variable domain, with the rest obtained from reference TRBV19 and TRBJ2-2, is as follows: DGGITQSPKYLFRKEGQNVTLSCEQNLNHDAMYWYRQDPGQGLRLIYYSQIVNDFQKGDIAEGYSVSREKKESFPLTVTSAQKNPTAFYLCASSAASWELFFGEGSRLTVL.

V and J are TRBV6-2 or TRBV6-3 and TRBJ2-7; the D gene TCRdb calls, TRBD1, cannot be checked with no DNA. The CDR3 contains 16 residues. Germline V gene lookup returns CDR1 MNHEY and CDR2 SVGEGT. The CDR3 loop reads CASSYSLQGRSYEQYF.